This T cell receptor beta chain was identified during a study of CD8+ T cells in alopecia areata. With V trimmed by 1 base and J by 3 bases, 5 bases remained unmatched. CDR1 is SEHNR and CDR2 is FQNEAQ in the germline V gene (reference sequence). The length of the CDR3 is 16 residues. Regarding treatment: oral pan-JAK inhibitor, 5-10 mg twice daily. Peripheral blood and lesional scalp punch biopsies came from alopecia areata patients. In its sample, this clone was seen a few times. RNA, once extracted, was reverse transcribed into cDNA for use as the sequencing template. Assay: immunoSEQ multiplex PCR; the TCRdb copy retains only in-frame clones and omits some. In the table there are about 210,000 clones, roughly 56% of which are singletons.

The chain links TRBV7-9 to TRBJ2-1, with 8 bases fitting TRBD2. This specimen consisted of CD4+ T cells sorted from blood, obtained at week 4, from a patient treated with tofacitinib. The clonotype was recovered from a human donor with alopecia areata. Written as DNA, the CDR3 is TGTGCCAGCAGCTTAGGGGCTACTAGCGGCTACAATGAGCAGTTCTTC. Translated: CASSLGATSGYNEQFF.